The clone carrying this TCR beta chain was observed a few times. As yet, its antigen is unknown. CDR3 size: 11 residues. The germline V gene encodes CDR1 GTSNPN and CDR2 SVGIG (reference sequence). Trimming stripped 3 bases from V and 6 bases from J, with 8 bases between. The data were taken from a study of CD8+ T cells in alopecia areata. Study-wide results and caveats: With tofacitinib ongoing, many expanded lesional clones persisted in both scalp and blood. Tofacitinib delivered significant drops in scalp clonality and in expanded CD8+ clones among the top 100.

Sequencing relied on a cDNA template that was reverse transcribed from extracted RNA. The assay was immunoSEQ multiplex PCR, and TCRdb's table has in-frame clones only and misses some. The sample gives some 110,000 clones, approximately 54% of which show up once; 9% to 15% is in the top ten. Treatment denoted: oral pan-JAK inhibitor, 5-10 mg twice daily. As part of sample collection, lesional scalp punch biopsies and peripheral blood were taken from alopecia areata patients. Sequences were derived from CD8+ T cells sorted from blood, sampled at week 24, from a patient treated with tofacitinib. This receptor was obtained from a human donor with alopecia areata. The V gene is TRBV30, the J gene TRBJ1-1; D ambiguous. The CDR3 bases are TGTGCCTGGAGCTCGGGCCCTGAAGCTTTCTTT. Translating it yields CAWSSGPEAFF.